These T cell receptor beta chains were read from a single sample in a study of blood T cell repertoires in COVID-19. Here immunoSEQ multiplex PCR was the method, and the copy in TCRdb shows in-frame clones only, minus some. Among under 70,000 clones, 88% were seen once, and the ten largest hold roughly 43%. Specimen: peripheral blood. Receptor source: a woman aged 55-69 years with COVID-19, enrolled during active disease. Each CDR3 is given with its conserved first and last residue. The D gene is left open where the match is weak. Clone size appears in some rows only: once, few, many, or a class for an expanded clone.

d_gene	abundance	j_gene	v_gene	len	CDR3aa	CDR3nt
TRBD1	.	TRBJ1-2	TRBV28	14	CASTTGGVLVGYTF	TGTGCCAGCACTACAGGGGGAGTATTGGTTGGCTACACCTTC
.	.	TRBJ1-5	TRBV7-9	16	CASSLRQLNSNQPQHF	TGTGCCAGCAGCCTCCGACAGCTTAATAGCAATCAGCCCCAGCATTTT
TRBD2	.	TRBJ2-1	TRBV28	17	CASSLRTSGRSYNEQFF	TGTGCCAGCAGTTTACGGACTAGCGGGAGGTCCTACAATGAGCAGTTCTTC
.	once	TRBJ1-6	TRBV4-1	15	CASSQVGHYNSPLHF	TGCGCCAGCAGCCAAGTAGGACATTATAATTCACCCCTCCACTTT
TRBD1	.	TRBJ2-1	TRBV18	15	CASSPRTGEGNEQFF	TGTGCCAGCTCACCCCGGACAGGGGAGGGGAATGAGCAGTTCTTC
TRBD2	.	TRBJ2-1	TRBV2	13	CASPAGRVGEQFF	TGTGCCAGCCCAGCGGGGCGGGTCGGGGAGCAGTTCTTC
.	once	TRBJ2-3	TRBV20-1	11	CSARSTDTQYF	TGCAGTGCCCGTAGCACAGATACGCAGTATTTT
TRBD1	.	TRBJ2-1	TRBV28	14	CASTQTGSYNEQFF	TGTGCCAGCACCCAGACAGGGTCCTACAATGAGCAGTTCTTC
TRBD1	.	TRBJ1-1	TRBV5-1	14	CASSSGQGVTEAFF	TGCGCCAGCAGCTCGGGACAGGGGGTCACTGAAGCTTTCTTT
.	.	TRBJ1-4	TRBV6-2/TRBV6-3	13	CASSRGEAEKLFF	TGTGCCAGCAGCCGAGGGGAGGCTGAAAAACTGTTTTTT
.	.	TRBJ2-2	TRBV6-2/TRBV6-3	14	CASSYSITSGELFF	TGTGCCAGCAGTTACTCGATTACTTCCGGGGAGCTGTTTTTT
.	.	TRBJ1-1	TRBV5-1	13	CASSLAPRTEAFF	TGCGCCAGCAGCTTGGCACCCAGGACAGAAGCTTTCTTT
.	once	TRBJ1-1	TRBV6-2/TRBV6-3	13	CASSYGAGLIAFF	TGTGCCAGCAGTTACGGGGCAGGGCTCATAGCTTTCTTT
TRBD2	.	TRBJ2-2	TRBV2	15	CASSISGVATGELFF	TGTGCCAGCAGCATTAGCGGGGTGGCCACCGGGGAGCTGTTTTTT
TRBD1	once	TRBJ1-5	TRBV28	15	CASSRTGSPDQPQHF	TGTGCCAGCAGTCGGACAGGGTCCCCGGATCAGCCCCAGCATTTT
TRBD1	.	TRBJ1-2	TRBV7-9	14	CASSLGQGPEGYTF	TGTGCCAGCAGCCTCGGACAGGGCCCCGAGGGCTACACCTTC
TRBD2	.	TRBJ2-1	TRBV6-2/TRBV6-3	16	CASSYGSGLGEREQFF	TGTGCCAGCAGTTATGGGTCGGGACTAGGGGAGCGGGAGCAGTTCTTC
.	.	TRBJ1-1	TRBV10-3	19	CAISDTGTRESSMNTEAFF	TGTGCCATCAGTGACACCGGGACAAGGGAAAGCAGTATGAACACTGAAGCTTTCTTT
.	.	TRBJ1-2	TRBV14	15	CASSHVTANIYGYTF	TGTGCCAGCAGCCACGTGACAGCGAATATTTATGGCTACACCTTC
.	.	TRBJ1-6	TRBV30	12	CAWSRSQGPLHF	TGTGCCTGGAGCCGTAGCCAGGGGCCCCTCCACTTT
TRBD1	.	TRBJ1-6	TRBV3-1/TRBV3-2	13	CASSRQGDSPLHF	TGTGCCAGCAGCCGACAGGGGGATTCACCCCTCCACTTT
.	.	TRBJ2-1	TRBV7-8	17	CASSPRGGLSSYNEQFF	TGTGCCAGCAGTCCTCGGGGAGGTCTCAGCTCCTACAATGAGCAGTTCTTC
.	.	TRBJ2-2	TRBV5-4	12	CASSLDHGELFF	TGTGCCAGCAGCTTGGATCACGGGGAGCTGTTTTTT
TRBD2	.	TRBJ2-1	TRBV6-5	15	CASSSTSGRGGEQFF	TGTGCCAGCAGTTCTACTAGCGGGAGAGGAGGTGAGCAGTTCTTC
TRBD1	.	TRBJ2-2	TRBV6-6	14	CASRQQGSGGELFF	TGTGCCAGCAGACAACAGGGGTCTGGCGGGGAGCTGTTTTTT
TRBD2	once	TRBJ2-5	TRBV5-3	14	CARSFGLAGETQYF	TGTGCCAGAAGCTTTGGACTAGCGGGAGAGACCCAGTACTTC
TRBD2	.	TRBJ2-7	TRBV19	14	CASSILAGGYEQYF	TGTGCCAGTAGTATACTAGCGGGAGGGTACGAGCAGTACTTC
TRBD1	.	TRBJ2-3	TRBV11-2	13	CASSFAGTATQYF	TGTGCCAGCAGCTTCGCCGGGACAGCTACGCAGTATTTT
.	few	TRBJ2-7	TRBV25-1	15	CASSPTAGAAYEQYF	TGTGCCAGCAGTCCGACGGCGGGGGCTGCCTACGAGCAGTACTTC
.	.	TRBJ2-3	TRBV24-1	13	CATPPGTTDTQYF	TGTGCCACCCCCCCGGGAACCACAGATACGCAGTATTTT
.	few	TRBJ2-6	TRBV4-2	18	CASSQDLRGGSGANVLTF	TGTGCCAGCAGCCAAGATCTGCGAGGGGGCTCTGGGGCCAACGTCCTGACTTTC
TRBD1	.	TRBJ1-1	TRBV28	14	CASRLTGANTEAFF	TGTGCCAGCAGACTGACAGGGGCGAACACTGAAGCTTTCTTT
TRBD2	.	TRBJ2-3	TRBV10-3	14	CAISWTSWQDTQYF	TGTGCCATCAGTTGGACTAGCTGGCAAGATACGCAGTATTTT
TRBD2	.	TRBJ2-7	TRBV4-1	19	CASSQDLAGGLGPSYEQYF	TGCGCCAGCAGCCAAGATCTAGCGGGAGGGTTAGGGCCCTCCTACGAGCAGTACTTC
.	.	TRBJ1-1	TRBV2	12	CASRGQGAEAFF	TGTGCCAGCAGGGGTCAGGGCGCTGAAGCTTTCTTT
.	.	TRBJ2-1	TRBV21-1	14	CASSKEERAVEQFF	TGTGCCAGCAGCAAAGAAGAGAGGGCCGTCGAGCAGTTCTTC
.	once	TRBJ2-6	TRBV28	17	CASSILSSLSGANVLTF	TGTGCCAGCAGTATACTTTCCTCCCTCTCTGGGGCCAACGTCCTGACTTTC
TRBD1	.	TRBJ2-3	TRBV5-6	14	CASSLGQGKGTQYF	TGTGCCAGCAGCTTGGGACAGGGGAAAGGCACGCAGTATTTT
.	.	TRBJ2-5	TRBV6-5	13	CASSYSAGETQYF	TGTGCCAGCAGTTACTCGGCGGGAGAGACCCAGTACTTC
.	once	TRBJ2-1	TRBV5-1	12	CASSIGANEQFF	TGCGCCAGCAGTATTGGGGCGAATGAGCAGTTCTTC
TRBD2	once	TRBJ2-7	TRBV5-1	16	CASSLPPGGASYEQYF	TGCGCCAGCAGCTTGCCCCCCGGGGGGGCCTCCTACGAGCAGTACTTC